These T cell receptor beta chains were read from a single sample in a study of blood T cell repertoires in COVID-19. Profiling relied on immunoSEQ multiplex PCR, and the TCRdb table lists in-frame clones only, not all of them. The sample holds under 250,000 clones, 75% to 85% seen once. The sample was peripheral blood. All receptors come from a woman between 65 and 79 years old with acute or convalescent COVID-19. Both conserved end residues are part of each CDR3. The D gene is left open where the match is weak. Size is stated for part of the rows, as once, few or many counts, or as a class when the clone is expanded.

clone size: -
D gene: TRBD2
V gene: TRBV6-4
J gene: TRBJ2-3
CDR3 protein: CASSAGLAGGRTDTQYF
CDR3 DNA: TGTGCCAGCAGTGCGGGACTAGCGGGGGGCCGCACAGATACGCAGTATTTT

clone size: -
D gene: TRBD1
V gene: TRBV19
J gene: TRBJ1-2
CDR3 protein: CASTEGLGGDYGYTF
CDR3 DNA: TGTGCCAGTACGGAGGGGTTAGGGGGCGACTATGGCTACACCTTC

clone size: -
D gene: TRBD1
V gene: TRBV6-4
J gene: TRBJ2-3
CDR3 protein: CASSTGQGLTDTQYF
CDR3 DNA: TGTGCCAGCAGTACCGGACAGGGGCTGACAGATACGCAGTATTTT

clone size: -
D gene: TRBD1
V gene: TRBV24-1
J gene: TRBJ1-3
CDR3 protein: CATSDEHRGPTGNTIYF
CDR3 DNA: TGTGCCACCAGTGATGAACACAGGGGGCCAACTGGAAACACCATATATTTT

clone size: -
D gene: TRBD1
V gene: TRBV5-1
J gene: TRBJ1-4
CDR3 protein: CASSLVSGQLNEKLFF
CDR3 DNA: TGCGCCAGCAGCTTGGTTTCGGGACAGCTAAATGAAAAACTGTTTTTT

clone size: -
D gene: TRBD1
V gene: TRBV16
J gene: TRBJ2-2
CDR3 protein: CASSSRQGTGELFF
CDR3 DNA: TGTGCCAGCAGCTCCCGACAGGGCACCGGGGAGCTGTTTTTT

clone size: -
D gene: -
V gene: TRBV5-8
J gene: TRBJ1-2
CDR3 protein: CASSLASGAEANYGYTF
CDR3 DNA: TGTGCCAGCAGCTTGGCGAGCGGGGCAGAAGCTAACTATGGCTACACCTTC

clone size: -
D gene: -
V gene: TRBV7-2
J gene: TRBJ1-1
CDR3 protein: CASSLMAINTEAFF
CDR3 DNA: TGTGCCAGCAGCTTAATGGCAATCAACACTGAAGCTTTCTTT

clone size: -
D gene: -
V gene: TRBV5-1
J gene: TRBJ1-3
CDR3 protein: CASSLSLSSGNTIYF
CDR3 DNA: TGCGCCAGCAGCCTCTCGCTGAGCTCTGGAAACACCATATATTTT

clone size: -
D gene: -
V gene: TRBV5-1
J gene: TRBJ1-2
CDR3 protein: CASSAGTHSNYGYTF
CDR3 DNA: TGCGCCAGCAGCGCCGGGACACATTCTAACTATGGCTACACCTTC

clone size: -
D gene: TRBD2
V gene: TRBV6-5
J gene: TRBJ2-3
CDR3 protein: CASSYTSGNTDTQYF
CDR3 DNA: TGTGCCAGCAGTTATACTAGCGGCAACACAGATACGCAGTATTTT

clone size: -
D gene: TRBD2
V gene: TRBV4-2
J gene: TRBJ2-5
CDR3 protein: CASSRGLGGETQYF
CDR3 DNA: TGTGCCAGCAGCCGGGGACTAGGGGGAGAGACCCAGTACTTC

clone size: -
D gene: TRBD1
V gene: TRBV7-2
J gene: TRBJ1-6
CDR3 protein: CASGTVTGNSPLHF
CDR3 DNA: TGTGCCAGCGGAACAGTGACAGGGAATTCACCCCTCCACTTT

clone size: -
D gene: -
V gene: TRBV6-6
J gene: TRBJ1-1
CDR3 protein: CASSYPASGMNTEAFF
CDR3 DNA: TGTGCCAGCAGTTACCCCGCTTCGGGGATGAACACTGAAGCTTTCTTT

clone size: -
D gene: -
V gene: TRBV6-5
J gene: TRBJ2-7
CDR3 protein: CASSKTQGYEQYF
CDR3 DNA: TGTGCCAGCAGTAAAACCCAGGGTTACGAGCAGTACTTC

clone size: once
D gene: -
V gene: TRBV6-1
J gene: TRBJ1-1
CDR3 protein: CASSDNPGAGTEAFF
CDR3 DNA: TGTGCCAGCAGTGACAACCCAGGGGCGGGCACTGAAGCTTTCTTT

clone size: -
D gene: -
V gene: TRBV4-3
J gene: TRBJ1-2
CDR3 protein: CASSQGAGLGGYTF
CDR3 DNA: TGCGCCAGCAGCCAAGGCGCAGGGTTGGGGGGCTACACCTTC

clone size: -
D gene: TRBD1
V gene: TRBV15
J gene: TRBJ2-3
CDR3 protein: CATSPWGQSTDTQYF
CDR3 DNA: TGTGCCACCAGTCCCTGGGGACAGAGCACAGATACGCAGTATTTT

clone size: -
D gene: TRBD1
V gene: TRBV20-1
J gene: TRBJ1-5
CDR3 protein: CSASRQGVGNQPQHF
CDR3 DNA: TGCAGTGCTAGTAGGCAGGGGGTAGGCAATCAGCCCCAGCATTTT

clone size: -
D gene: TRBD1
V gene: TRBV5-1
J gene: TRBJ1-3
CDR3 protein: CASGGGAGNTIYF
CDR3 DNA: TGCGCCAGCGGAGGGGGCGCGGGAAACACCATATATTTT

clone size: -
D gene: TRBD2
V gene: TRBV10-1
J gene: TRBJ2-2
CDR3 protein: CASSPLAGSTGELFF
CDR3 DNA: TGCGCCAGCAGTCCTCTAGCGGGTTCCACCGGGGAGCTGTTTTTT

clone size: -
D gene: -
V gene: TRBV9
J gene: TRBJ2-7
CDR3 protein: CASSVGQEIYEQYF
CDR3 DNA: TGTGCCAGCAGCGTGGGACAAGAAATCTACGAGCAGTACTTC

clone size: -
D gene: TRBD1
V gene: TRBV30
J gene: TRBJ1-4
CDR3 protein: CAWEGARNEKLFF
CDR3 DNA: TGTGCCTGGGAGGGGGCGCGGAATGAAAAACTGTTTTTT

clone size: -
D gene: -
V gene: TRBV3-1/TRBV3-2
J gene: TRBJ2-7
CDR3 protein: CASSQDRAHEQYF
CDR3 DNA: TGTGCCAGCAGCCAAGACAGGGCCCACGAGCAGTACTTC

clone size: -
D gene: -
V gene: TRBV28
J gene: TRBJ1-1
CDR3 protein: CASSHRGSTEAFF
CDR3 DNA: TGTGCCAGCTCTCACCGGGGGTCTACTGAAGCTTTCTTT

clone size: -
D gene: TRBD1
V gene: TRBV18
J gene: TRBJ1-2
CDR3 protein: CASKLITGDGYTF
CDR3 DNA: TGTGCCAGCAAGCTCATCACAGGGGATGGCTACACCTTC

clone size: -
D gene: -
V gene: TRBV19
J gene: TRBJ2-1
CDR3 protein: CASSIRGSPNSYNEQFF
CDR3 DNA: TGTGCCAGTAGTATAAGGGGGTCGCCGAACTCCTACAATGAGCAGTTCTTC

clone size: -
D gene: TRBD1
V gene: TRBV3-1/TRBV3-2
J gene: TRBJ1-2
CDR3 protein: CASSPDGTGVYGYTF
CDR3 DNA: TGTGCCAGCAGCCCCGACGGGACAGGCGTCTATGGCTACACCTTC

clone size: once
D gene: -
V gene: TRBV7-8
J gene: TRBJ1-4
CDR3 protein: CASSLLGGEKLFF
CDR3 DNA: TGTGCCAGCAGCTTATTGGGGGGTGAAAAACTGTTTTTT

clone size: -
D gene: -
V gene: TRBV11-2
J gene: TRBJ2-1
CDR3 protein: CASSLVARGRYNEQFF
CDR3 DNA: TGTGCCAGCAGCTTAGTAGCCCGGGGGAGATACAATGAGCAGTTCTTC

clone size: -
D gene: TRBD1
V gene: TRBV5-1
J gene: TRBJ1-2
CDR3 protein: CASSADRGIYGYTF
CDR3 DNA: TGCGCCAGCAGCGCGGACAGGGGGATCTATGGCTACACCTTC

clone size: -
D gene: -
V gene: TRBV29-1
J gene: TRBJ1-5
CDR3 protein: CSAMDSSIEPQHF
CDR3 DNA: TGCAGCGCGATGGACAGCTCCATTGAGCCCCAGCATTTT

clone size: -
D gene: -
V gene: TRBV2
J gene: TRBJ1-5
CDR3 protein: CASSVEGHQPQHF
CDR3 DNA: TGTGCCAGCAGTGTGGAGGGTCATCAGCCCCAGCATTTT

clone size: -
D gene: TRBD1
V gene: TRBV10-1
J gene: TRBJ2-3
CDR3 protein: CASRRDRVADTQYF
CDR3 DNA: TGCGCCAGCAGACGGGACAGAGTTGCAGATACGCAGTATTTT

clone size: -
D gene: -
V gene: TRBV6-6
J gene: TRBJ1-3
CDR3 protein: CASSGERVSGNTIYF
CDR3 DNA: TGTGCCAGCTCAGGGGAAAGGGTCTCTGGAAACACCATATATTTT

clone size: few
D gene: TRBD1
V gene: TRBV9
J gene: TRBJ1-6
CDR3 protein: CASSPSTGRPNNSPLHF
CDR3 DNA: TGTGCCAGCAGCCCCTCGACAGGGCGACCCAATAATTCACCCCTCCACTTT

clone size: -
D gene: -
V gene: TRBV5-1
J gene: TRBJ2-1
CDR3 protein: CASRLGSAGNEQFF
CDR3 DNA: TGCGCCAGCCGGCTGGGCTCTGCGGGCAATGAGCAGTTCTTC

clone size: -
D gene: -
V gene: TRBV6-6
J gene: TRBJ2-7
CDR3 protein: CASSYDRSYEQYF
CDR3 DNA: TGTGCCAGCAGTTACGACAGGAGCTACGAGCAGTACTTC

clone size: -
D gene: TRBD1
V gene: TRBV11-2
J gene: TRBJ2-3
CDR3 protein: CASSTRTGSTDTQYF
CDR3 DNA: TGTGCCAGCAGCACTCGGACAGGGAGCACAGATACGCAGTATTTT